The present TCR beta chain was sequenced within a study of blood T cell repertoires in COVID-19. Study context: The United States, Italy and Spain supplied acute and convalescent COVID-19 samples. T cells, B-cell-depleted T cells, or PBMCs supplied cDNA or gDNA.

In the original processing: Reference gene primer amplification gave estimated nucleated cell counts. Assay: immunoSEQ multiplex PCR; the TCRdb copy retains only in-frame clones and omits some. The V and J calls and clone size were taken over from that table, and D and trimming were inferred from the DNA. This sample has some 80,000 clones, with 70% to 90% found just once. With V trimmed by 5 bases and J by 2 bases, 3 bases remained unmatched. Germline V gene sequence: CDR1 LGHDT, CDR2 YNNKEL (reference sequence). The CDR3 runs to 16 residues. Material for sequencing was peripheral blood. J is TRBJ2-3 and V is TRBV3-1 (or the pseudogene TRBV3-2); 14 bases align to TRBD2. The clonotype originates from a man older than 75 with active or convalescent COVID-19. DNA for the CDR3: TGTGCCAGCAGCTGGACTAGCGGGAGGTACACAGATACGCAGTATTTT. Amino acids: CASSWTSGRYTDTQYF.